This T cell receptor beta chain was obtained from a study of T cells in Graves' hyperthyroidism and ophthalmopathy. Study-level findings and limits: Within blood appeared most thyroid clonotypes that had expanded above 0.001. Ophthalmopathy onset followed model prediction by a median approximately 7 months. Ophthalmopathy could be told apart from stable hyperthyroidism with a 13 V-J model.

The PBMCs were sourced from fresh peripheral blood (around 10 ml). V was clipped by 4 bases and J by 1 base; unmatched bases: 6. The CDR3 runs to 15 residues. Germline lookup yields CDR1 LNHDA and CDR2 SQIVND (reference sequence). TCR beta CDR3 regions were amplified from RNA transcripts. With the HTBI primer set, the TCR CDR3 went through a first round of RT-PCR. TCRdb redid the calling of the multiplex PCR reads with MiXCR, one entry per CDR3 protein. The table includes around 520,000 distinct CDR3 sequences, around 15% detected once. This clonotype was observed many times. Antigen specificity is unknown.

The chain carries TRBV19 and TRBJ1-1, with 7 bases that match TRBD1. The specimen was blood. This receptor was taken from a woman between 18 and 30 years old with Graves' hyperthyroidism. The CDR3 loop is CASSTQQGTNTEAFF. Written as DNA, the CDR3 is TGTGCCAGTAGTACTCAACAGGGGACGAACACTGAAGCTTTCTTT.